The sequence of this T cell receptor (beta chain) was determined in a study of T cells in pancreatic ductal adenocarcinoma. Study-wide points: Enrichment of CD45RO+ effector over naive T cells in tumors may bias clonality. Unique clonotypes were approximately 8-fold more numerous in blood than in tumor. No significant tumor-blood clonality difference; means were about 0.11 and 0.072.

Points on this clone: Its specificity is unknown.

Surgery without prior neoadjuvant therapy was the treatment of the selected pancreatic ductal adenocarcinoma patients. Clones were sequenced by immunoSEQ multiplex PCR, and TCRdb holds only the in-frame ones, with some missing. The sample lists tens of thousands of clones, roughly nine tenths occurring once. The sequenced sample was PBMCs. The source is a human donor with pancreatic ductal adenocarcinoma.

CDR3 nucleotide sequence: TGTGCCATACGACCGGGACAGGACACTCGCGAGCAGTACTTC. Its translation: CAIRPGQDTREQYF. The chain combines TRBV10-3 with TRBJ2-7; the match to TRBD1 covers 8 bases. This CDR3 is built from 14 residues. J lost 6 bases, V lost 9 bases, and 13 bases had no gene match. Germline V gene lookup returns CDR1 ENHRY and CDR2 SYGVKD.